The clone carrying this T cell receptor beta chain was detected a few times. The data derive from a study of tumor-infiltrating lymphocytes in oesophageal squamous cell carcinoma. TCRdb reanalysed the PCR reads using MiXCR and keeps one entry per CDR3 protein. This sample has about 12,000 distinct CDR3 sequences, with around three fifths found just once. This receptor was taken from a female donor with esophageal squamous cell carcinoma. Sequencing used esophageal tumor tissue.

This chain's CDR3 is CASSLSGGETQYF. The CDR3 region has the DNA TGTGCCAGCAGCTTATCTGGGGGGGAGACCCAGTACTTC. The genes are TRBV7-2 and TRBJ2-5; D might be TRBD2 (6 bases). There are 13 residues in the CDR3. The germline gives CDR1 SGHTA, CDR2 FQGNSA. V lost 2 bases and J 5 bases, leaving 9 bases between the germline ends.